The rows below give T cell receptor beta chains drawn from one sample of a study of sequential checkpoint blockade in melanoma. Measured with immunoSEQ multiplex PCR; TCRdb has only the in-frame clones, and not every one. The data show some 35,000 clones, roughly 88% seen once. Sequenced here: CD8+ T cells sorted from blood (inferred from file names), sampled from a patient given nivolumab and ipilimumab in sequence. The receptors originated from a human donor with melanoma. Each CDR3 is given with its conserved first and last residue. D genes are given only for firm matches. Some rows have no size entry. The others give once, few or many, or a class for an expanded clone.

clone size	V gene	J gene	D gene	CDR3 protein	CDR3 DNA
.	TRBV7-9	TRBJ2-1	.	CASSLWAGNEQFF	TGTGCCAGCAGCTTATGGGCAGGGAATGAGCAGTTCTTC
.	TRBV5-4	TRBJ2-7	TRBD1	CASSLDATQTGWGREQYF	TGTGCCAGCAGCTTGGATGCCACCCAGACAGGGTGGGGGCGCGAGCAGTACTTC
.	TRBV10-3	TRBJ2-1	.	CAISGKELLHNEQFF	TGTGCCATCAGTGGAAAGGAGTTGCTACACAATGAGCAGTTCTTC
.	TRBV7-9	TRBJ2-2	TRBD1	CASSPRTGANTGELFF	TGTGCCAGCAGCCCACGGACAGGGGCGAACACCGGGGAGCTGTTTTTT
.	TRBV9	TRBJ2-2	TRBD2	CASSLLAGGPGELFF	TGTGCCAGCAGCCTGCTAGCGGGAGGGCCCGGGGAGCTGTTTTTT
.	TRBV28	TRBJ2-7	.	CASSFQQGYEQYF	TGTGCCAGCAGTTTCCAACAGGGCTACGAGCAGTACTTC
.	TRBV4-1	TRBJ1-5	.	CASSQGDDSNQPQHF	TGCGCCAGCAGCCAAGGCGATGATAGCAATCAGCCCCAGCATTTT
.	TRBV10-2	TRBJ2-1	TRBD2	CASTSGHHNEQFF	TGCGCCAGCACTAGCGGACATCACAATGAGCAGTTCTTC
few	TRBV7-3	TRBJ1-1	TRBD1	CASSLGVSATGSPNTEAFF	TGTGCCAGCAGCTTAGGGGTTTCTGCGACAGGGAGTCCTAACACTGAAGCTTTCTTT
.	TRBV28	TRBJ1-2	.	CASSLGGGLGYTF	TGTGCCAGCAGCCTCGGGGGGGGCCTCGGCTACACCTTC
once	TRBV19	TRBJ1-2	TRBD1	CASSIVARTGSVYGYTF	TGTGCCAGTAGTATTGTCGCTAGGACAGGGAGTGTCTATGGCTACACCTTC
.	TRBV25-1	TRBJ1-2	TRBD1	CASSFGTGGRYTF	TGTGCCAGCAGTTTTGGGACAGGGGGCCGGTACACCTTC